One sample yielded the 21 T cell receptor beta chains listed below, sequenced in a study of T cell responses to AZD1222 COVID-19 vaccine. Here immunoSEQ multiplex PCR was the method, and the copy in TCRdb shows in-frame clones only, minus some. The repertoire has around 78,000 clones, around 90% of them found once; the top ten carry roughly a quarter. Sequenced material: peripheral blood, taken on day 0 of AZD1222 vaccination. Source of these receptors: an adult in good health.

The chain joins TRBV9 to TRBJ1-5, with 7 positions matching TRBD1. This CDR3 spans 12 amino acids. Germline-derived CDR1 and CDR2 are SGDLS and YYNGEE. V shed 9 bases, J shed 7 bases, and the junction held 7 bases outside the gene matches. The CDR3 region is CANTDRRQPQHF. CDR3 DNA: TGTGCCAACACGGACAGGCGGCAGCCCCAGCATTTT.

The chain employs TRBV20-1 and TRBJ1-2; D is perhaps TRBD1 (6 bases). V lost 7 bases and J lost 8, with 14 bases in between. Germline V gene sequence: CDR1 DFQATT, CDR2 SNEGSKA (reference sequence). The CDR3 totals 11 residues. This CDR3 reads CSGDQGIGYTF. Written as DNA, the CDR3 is TGCAGTGGGGACCAGGGGATCGGCTACACCTTC.

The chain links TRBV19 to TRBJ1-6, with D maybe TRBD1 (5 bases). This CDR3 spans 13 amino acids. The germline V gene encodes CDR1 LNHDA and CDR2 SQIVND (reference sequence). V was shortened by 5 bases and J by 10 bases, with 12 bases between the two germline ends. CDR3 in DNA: TGTGCCAGTAGTGACACCCAGGGCTCACCCCTCCACTTT. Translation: CASSDTQGSPLHF.

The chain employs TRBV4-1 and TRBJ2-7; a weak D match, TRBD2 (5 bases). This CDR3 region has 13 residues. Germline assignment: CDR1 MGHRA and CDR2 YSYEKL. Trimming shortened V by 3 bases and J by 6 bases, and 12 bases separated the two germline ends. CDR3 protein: CASSQGMGSEQYF. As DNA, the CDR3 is TGCGCCAGCAGCCAGGGTATGGGGAGCGAGCAGTACTTC.

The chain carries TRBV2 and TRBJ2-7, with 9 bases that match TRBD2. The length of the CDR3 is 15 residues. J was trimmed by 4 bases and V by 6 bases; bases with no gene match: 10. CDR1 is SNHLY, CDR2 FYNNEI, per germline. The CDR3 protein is CASSLREGQGYEQYF. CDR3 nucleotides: TGTGCCAGCAGCCTGCGGGAGGGCCAGGGGTACGAGCAGTACTTC.

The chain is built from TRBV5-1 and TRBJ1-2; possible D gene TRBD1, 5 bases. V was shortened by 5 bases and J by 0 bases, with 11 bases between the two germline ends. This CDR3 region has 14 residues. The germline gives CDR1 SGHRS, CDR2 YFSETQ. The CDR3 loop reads CASRSDSTNYGYTF. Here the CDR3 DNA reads TGCGCCAGCAGATCAGACAGCACTAACTATGGCTACACCTTC.

Written as DNA, the CDR3 is TGTGCCAGCAGCTTCGGCGGGACAGGGTACCAAGAGACCCAGTACTTC. Protein sequence: CASSFGGTGYQETQYF. The chain joins TRBV11-1 to TRBJ2-5; 9 nucleotides align to TRBD1. With V trimmed by 3 bases and J by 0 bases, 5 bases remained unmatched. CDR3 size: 16 residues. Germline values: CDR1 SGHAT, CDR2 FQDESV (reference sequence).

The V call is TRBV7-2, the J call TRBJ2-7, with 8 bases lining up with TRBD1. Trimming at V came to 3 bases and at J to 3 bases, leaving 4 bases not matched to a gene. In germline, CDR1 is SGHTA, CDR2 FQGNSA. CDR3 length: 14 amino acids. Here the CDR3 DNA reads TGTGCCAGCAGCTTGGAGGGACAGGTCTACGAGCAGTACTTC. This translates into CASSLEGQVYEQYF.

The CDR3 DNA reads TGTGCCAGCAGTTATCCCTCAGGGGGCGCAGGCTATGGCTACACCTTC. Protein sequence: CASSYPSGGAGYGYTF. This sequence joins TRBV6-5 and TRBJ1-2; 8 bases align to TRBD1. This CDR3 is built from 16 residues. J was trimmed by 4 bases and V by 3 bases; bases with no gene match: 10. Germline V CDR1 and CDR2: MNHEY, SVGAGI.

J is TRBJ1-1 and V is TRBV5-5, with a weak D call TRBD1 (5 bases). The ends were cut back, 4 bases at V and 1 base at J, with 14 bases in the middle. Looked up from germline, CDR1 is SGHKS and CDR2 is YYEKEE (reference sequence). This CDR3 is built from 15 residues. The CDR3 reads CASSKLGGTNTEAFF. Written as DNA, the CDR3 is TGTGCCAGCAGCAAGTTGGGGGGTACGAACACTGAAGCTTTCTTT.

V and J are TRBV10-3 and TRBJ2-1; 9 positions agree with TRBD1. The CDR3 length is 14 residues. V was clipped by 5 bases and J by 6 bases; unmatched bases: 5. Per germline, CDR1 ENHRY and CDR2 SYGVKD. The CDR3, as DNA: TGTGCCATCAGTCCGGGACAGGGAATCAATGAGCAGTTCTTC. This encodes CAISPGQGINEQFF.

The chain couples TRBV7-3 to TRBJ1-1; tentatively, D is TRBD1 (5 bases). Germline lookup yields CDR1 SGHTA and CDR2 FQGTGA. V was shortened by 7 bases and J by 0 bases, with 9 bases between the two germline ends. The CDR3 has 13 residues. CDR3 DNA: TGTGCCAGCAAGGCGGACATGAACACTGAAGCTTTCTTT. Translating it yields CASKADMNTEAFF.

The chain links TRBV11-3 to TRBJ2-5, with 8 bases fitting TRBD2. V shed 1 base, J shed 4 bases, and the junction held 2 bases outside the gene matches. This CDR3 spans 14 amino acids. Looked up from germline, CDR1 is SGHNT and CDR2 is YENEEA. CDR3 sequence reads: CASSLGGLGETQYF. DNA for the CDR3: TGTGCCAGCAGCTTAGGGGGACTAGGAGAGACCCAGTACTTC. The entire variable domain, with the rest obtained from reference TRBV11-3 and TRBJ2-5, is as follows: EAGVVQSPRYKIIEKKQPVAFWCNPISGHNTLYWYLQNLGQGPELLIRYENEEAVDDSQLPKDRFSAERLKGVDSTLKIQPAELGDSAVYLCASSLGGLGETQYFGPGTRLLVL.

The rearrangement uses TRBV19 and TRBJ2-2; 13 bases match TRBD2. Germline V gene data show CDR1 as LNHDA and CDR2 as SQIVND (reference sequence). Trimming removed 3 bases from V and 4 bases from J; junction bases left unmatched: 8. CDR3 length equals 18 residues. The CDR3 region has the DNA TGTGCCAGTAGTATCGAGGGACTAGCGGGATGGGGCACCGGGGAGCTGTTTTTT. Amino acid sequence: CASSIEGLAGWGTGELFF.

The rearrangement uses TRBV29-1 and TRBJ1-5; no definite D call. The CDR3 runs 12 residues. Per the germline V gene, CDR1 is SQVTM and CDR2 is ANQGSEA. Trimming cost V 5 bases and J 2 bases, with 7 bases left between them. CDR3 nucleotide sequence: TGCAGCGTTTCATGGGGCAATCAGCCCCAGCATTTT. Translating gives CSVSWGNQPQHF.

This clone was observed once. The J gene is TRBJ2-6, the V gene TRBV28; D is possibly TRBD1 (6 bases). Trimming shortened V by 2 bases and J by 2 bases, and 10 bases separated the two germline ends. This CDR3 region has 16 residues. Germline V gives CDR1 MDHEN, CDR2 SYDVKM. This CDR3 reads CASSLAGQTGANVLTF. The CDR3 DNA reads TGTGCCAGCAGTTTAGCCGGACAGACTGGGGCCAACGTCCTGACTTTC.

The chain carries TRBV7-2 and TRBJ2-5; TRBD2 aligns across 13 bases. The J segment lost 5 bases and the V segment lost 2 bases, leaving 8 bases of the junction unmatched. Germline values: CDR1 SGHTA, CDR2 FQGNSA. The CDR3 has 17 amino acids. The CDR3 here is CASSLSTSGRAFETQYF. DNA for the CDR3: TGTGCCAGCAGCTTATCAACTAGCGGGAGGGCCTTCGAGACCCAGTACTTC.

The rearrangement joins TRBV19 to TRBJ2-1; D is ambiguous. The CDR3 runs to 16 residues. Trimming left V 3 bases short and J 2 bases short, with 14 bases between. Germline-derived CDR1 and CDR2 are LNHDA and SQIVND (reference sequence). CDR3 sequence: CASSIHPRSPYNEQFF. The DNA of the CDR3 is TGTGCCAGTAGTATTCACCCGCGTTCCCCCTACAATGAGCAGTTCTTC.

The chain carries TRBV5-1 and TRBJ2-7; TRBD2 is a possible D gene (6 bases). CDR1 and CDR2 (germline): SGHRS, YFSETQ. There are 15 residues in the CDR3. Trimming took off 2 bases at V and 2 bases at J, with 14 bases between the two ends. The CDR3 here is CASSLGLRQTYEQYF. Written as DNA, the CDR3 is TGCGCCAGCAGCTTAGGACTACGCCAAACCTACGAGCAGTACTTC. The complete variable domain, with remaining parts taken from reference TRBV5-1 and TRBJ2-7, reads KAGVTQTPRYLIKTRGQQVTLSCSPISGHRSVSWYQQTPGQGLQFLFEYFSETQRNKGNFPGRFSGRQFSNSRSEMNVSTLELGDSALYLCASSLGLRQTYEQYFGPGTRLTVT.

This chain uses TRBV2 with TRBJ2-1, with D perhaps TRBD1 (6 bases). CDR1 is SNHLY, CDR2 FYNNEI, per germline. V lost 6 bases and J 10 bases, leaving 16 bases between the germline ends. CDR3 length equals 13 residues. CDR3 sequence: CASRAQGSGEQFF. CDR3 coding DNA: TGTGCCAGCAGAGCGCAGGGGTCGGGAGAGCAGTTCTTC.

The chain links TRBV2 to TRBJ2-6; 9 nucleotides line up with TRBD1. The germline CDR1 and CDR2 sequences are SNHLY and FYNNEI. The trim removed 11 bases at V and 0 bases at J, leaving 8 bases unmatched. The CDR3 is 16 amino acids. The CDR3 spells CAVGQGPSSGANVLTF. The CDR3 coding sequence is TGTGCCGTCGGACAGGGGCCGTCCTCTGGGGCCAACGTCCTGACTTTC.